Sequencing of this T cell receptor (beta chain) was carried out in a study of T cells after yellow fever vaccination. In its sample, this clonotype was seen a few times. The CDR3 covers 16 residues. The junction had 8 bases not matched to a gene; V was cut back by 2 bases and J by 3 bases. Germline CDR1 LGHNA, CDR2 YSLEER. Template-switching 5'RACE yielded the TCR cDNA; a universal primer site and UMIs were added in the process. TCRdb re-analysed the 5' RACE reads in MiXCR, keeping a single row per CDR3 protein. The table includes 300,000 or so distinct CDR3 sequences, approximately 3.9% detected once.

The sequence came from a man younger than 35 who received the YFV17D yellow fever vaccine. The J gene is TRBJ2-3, the V gene TRBV4-3; 7 bases are a match to TRBD2. Sample: PBMCs, taken 5 days after the yellow fever booster vaccination. The CDR3 is CASSQTGGGGTDTQYF. In DNA form, the CDR3 reads TGCGCCAGCAGCCAAACCGGCGGGGGAGGGACAGATACGCAGTATTTT.